This TCR beta chain was recovered during a study of T cells in Graves' hyperthyroidism and ophthalmopathy. Notes on the study in general: Most expanded thyroid clonotypes above 0.001 also appeared in blood. The model made its ophthalmopathy prediction, and onset followed a median 6.5 months later.

As for this clonotype: The antigen is not known. Sequence at one end of the junction differs from germline and may be a read error.

RNA transcripts provided the source from which TCR beta CDR3 regions were amplified. With the HTBI primer set, the TCR CDR3 went through a first round of RT-PCR. One entry per CDR3 protein results from TCRdb running MiXCR on the multiplex PCR reads. The table includes 300,000 to 500,000 distinct CDR3 sequences, about 15% detected once. Germline CDR1 MNHEY, CDR2 SMNVEV (reference sequence). The CDR3 extends over 13 amino acids. Graves' hyperthyroidism qualified as stable when ophthalmopathy did not progress within 18 months. Patients were aged 18 to 65, had disease duration under 2 months, and had newly diagnosed hyperthyroidism.

The chain couples TRBV27 to TRBJ2-7, with a tentative D call TRBD2 (5 bases). The clonotype originates from a woman in her thirties with Graves' hyperthyroidism. The material sequenced was blood. DNA for the CDR3: TGTACCAGCAGTTACCGGGGCTCCTACGAGCAGTACTTC. Protein: CTSSYRGSYEQYF.